This TCR beta chain derives from a study of CD8 T cells in Susac syndrome. The CDR3 spans 12 residues. CDR1 is SNHLY and CDR2 is FYNNEI in the germline V gene. Trimming stripped 5 bases from V and 5 bases from J, with 9 bases between. The T cells that were sequenced for TCR beta were CD8+ and CD4+ cells from blood. TEMRA cells were enriched by FACS, and CD4+ and CD8+ T cells were negatively isolated. When the RNA was reverse transcribed, random hexamers were used with an input of roughly 0.45 to 1 ug. A single record per CDR3 protein comes from TCRdb applying MiXCR to the immunoSEQ multiplex PCR reads. The sample lists about 200,000 distinct CDR3 sequences; over 85% were seen once.

The sequence came from a human donor in good health. The chain couples TRBV2 to TRBJ1-2; D is ambiguous. The source material was CD4+ T cells from PBMCs. The CDR3 coding sequence is TGTGCCAGCAGTTTACAGATTTATGGCTACACCTTC. Amino acid sequence: CASSLQIYGYTF. The full variable domain, rest sourced from reference TRBV2 and TRBJ1-2, is EPEVTQTPSHQVTQMGQEVILRCVPISNHLYFYWYRQILGQKVEFLVSFYNNEISEKSEIFDDQFSVERPDGSNFTLKIRSTKLEDSAMYFCASSLQIYGYTFGSGTRLTVV.